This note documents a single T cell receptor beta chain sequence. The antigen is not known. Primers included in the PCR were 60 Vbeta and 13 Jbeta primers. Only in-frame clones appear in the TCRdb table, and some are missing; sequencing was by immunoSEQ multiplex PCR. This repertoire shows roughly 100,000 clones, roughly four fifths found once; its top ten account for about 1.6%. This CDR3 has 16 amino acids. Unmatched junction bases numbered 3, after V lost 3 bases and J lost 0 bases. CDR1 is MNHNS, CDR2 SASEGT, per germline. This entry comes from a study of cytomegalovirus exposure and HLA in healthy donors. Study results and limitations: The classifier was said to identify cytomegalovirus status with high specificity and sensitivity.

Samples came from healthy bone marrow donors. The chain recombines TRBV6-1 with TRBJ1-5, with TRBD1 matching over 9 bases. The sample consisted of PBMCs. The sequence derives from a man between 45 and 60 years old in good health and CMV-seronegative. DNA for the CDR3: TGTGCCAGCAGTGATCGACAGGGGGATAGCAATCAGCCCCAGCATTTT. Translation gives CASSDRQGDSNQPQHF.